This TCR beta chain appears in the sequencing data of a study of human T cells and chemical hapten exposure. On the study more broadly: Throughout the approximately 26-week study, diphenylcyclopropenone was applied weekly to the patients' scalps. The patients, most of them female, presented with alopecia areata, totalis or universalis.

Specified time point: patch test 2, 6 weeks after DPC sensitization. Treatment defined: therapeutic diphenylcyclopropenone sensitization with weekly scalp DPC. Blood draws came before every patch-test application. Germline CDR1 DFQATT, CDR2 SNEGSKA (reference sequence). This CDR3 has 15 residues. Trimming left V 6 bases short and J 2 bases short, with 17 bases between. Study-level results: TCRs at a frequency above 1 in 1000 stayed unchanged with DPC sensitization.

Remarks on this clonotype: Its antigen remains unknown.

TCRdb called the RACE reads again in MiXCR, with one record for every CDR3 protein. The sample consists of about 73,000 distinct CDR3 sequences, 8.5% of them appearing once. The chain joins TRBV20-1 to TRBJ2-1, with D perhaps TRBD1 or TRBD2 (5 bases each). The sequence was obtained from a woman between 45 and 65 years old with alopecia areata. Some clones in this sample may be carry-over from other donors' samples. The sample consisted of whole blood, taken in connection with sensitization to the hapten diphenylcyclopropenone (DPC). In DNA, the CDR3 is TGCAGTGCAAGGTCCGGGACGATGACCTACAATGAGCAGTTCTTC. It is translated as CSARSGTMTYNEQFF.